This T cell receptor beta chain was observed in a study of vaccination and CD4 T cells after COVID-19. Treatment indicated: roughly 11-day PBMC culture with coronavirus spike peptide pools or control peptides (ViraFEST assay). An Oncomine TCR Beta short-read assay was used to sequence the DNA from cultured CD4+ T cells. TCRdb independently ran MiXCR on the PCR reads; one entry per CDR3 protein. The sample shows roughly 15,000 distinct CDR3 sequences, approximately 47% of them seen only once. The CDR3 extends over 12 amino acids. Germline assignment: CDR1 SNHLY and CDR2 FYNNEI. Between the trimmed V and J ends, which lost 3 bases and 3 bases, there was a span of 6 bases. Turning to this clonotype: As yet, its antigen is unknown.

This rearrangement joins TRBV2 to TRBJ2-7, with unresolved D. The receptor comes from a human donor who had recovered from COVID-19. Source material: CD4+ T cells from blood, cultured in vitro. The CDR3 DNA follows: TGTGCCAGCAGTGACAGCCGCTACGAGCAGTACTTC. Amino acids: CASSDSRYEQYF.